This TCR beta chain was retrieved from a study of blood T cells in healthy people across ages. On the study more broadly: Every two T cells gave about one barcoded beta molecule via template switching. General study results and limits: Researchers said unsorted PBMCs prevented a conclusive naive versus antigen-experienced comparison.

A second about 6 to 12 cycle PCR used barcoded and J-beta primers. MiXCR, applied by TCRdb to the 5' RACE reads, yields one record per CDR3 protein. The profile shows approximately 1.5 million distinct CDR3 sequences, 30% to 40% of them singletons. Peripheral blood was drawn, around 9.4 milliliters per donor. On this clonotype: Antigen specificity is unknown. Its ends do not fully match the called genes, so a read error is possible.

The germline V gene encodes CDR1 SGHVS and CDR2 FQNEAQ. The CDR3 loop spans 15 amino acids. The receptor was derived from a woman aged 25 to 39 in good health. The sequenced sample consisted of blood. The chain joins TRBV7-8 to TRBJ2-7; TRBD2 aligns across 7 bases. The CDR3 is CARSLAIGEGGEQYF. In DNA form, the CDR3 reads TGTGCCCGCAGCTTAGCTATCGGGGAGGGTGGCGAGCAGTACTTC. Complete variable domain (other parts from reference TRBV7-8 and TRBJ2-7): GAGVSQSPRYKVAKRGQDVALRCDPISGHVSLFWYQQALGQGPEFLTYFQNEAQLDKSGLPSDRFFAERPEGSVSTLKIQRTQQEDSAVYLCARSLAIGEGGEQYFGPGTRLTVT.